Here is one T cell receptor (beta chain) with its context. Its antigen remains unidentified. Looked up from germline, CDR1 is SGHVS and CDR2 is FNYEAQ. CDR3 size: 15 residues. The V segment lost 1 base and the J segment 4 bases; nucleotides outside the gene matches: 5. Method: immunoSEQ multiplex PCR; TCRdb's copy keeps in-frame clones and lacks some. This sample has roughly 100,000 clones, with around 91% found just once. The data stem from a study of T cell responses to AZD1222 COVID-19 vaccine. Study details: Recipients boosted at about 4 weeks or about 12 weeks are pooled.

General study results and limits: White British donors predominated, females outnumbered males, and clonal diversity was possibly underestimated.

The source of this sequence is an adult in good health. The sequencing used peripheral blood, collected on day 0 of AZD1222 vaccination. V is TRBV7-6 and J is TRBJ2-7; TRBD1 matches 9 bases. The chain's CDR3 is CASSLDTGTGYEQYF. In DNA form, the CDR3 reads TGTGCCAGCAGCTTAGACACCGGGACAGGGTACGAGCAGTACTTC.